What follows are 16 T cell receptor beta chains derived from one specimen sequenced in a study of CD8+ T cells in alopecia areata. Noted treatment: oral pan-JAK inhibitor, 5-10 mg twice daily. Lesional scalp punch biopsies and peripheral blood were collected from alopecia areata patients. Following extraction, RNA underwent reverse transcription to cDNA, which served as the sequencing template. The protocol was immunoSEQ multiplex PCR, while the TCRdb copy is restricted to in-frame clones and leaves out a portion. The sample lists just over 3,500 clones, roughly 71% occurring once. The source was skin, collected at week 24, from a patient treated with tofacitinib. Receptors originate from a human donor with alopecia areata.

CDR3 in DNA: TGTGCCAGCAGCTTCCGGGACAGAAACAATGAGCAGTTCTTC. Protein product: CASSFRDRNNEQFF. The rearrangement uses TRBV7-9 and TRBJ2-1; TRBD1 aligns across 7 bases. Unmatched junction bases numbered 4, after V lost 3 bases and J lost 5 bases. Germline V gives CDR1 SEHNR, CDR2 FQNEAQ (reference sequence). The CDR3 length is 14 residues.

This clone occurred once. Germline and junction disagree at one end, which may indicate a read error. The genes are TRBV5-1 and TRBJ2-2; a possible D gene is TRBD2 (6 bases). CDR1 and CDR2 from the germline V gene are SGHRS and YFSETQ. The CDR3 totals 15 residues. In DNA form, the CDR3 reads TGCGCCAGCAGGTTGGGACTCCTTGGGACCGGGGAGCTGTTTTTT. Translating it yields CASRLGLLGTGELFF.

The rearrangement uses TRBV10-3 and TRBJ2-1; D is ambiguous. The CDR3 covers 18 residues. Germline values: CDR1 ENHRY, CDR2 SYGVKD. With 2 bases removed from V and 2 bases from J, the gap between germline ends came to 19 bases. Here the CDR3 DNA reads TGTGCCATCAGTGAGCTGGGCGGTGACTCTTCGGCCTACAATGAGCAGTTCTTC. Residues: CAISELGGDSSAYNEQFF.

As to this clone: At one end, the junction sequence differs from germline, possibly due to a read error. V usage is TRBV7-2 and J usage is TRBJ2-5; 9 positions match TRBD2. Germline-derived CDR1 and CDR2 are SGHTA and FQGNSA. This CDR3 has 17 residues. For the CDR3, the DNA is TGTGCCAGCAGCGTAGCGCGGGGGGGCGCGAACCAAGAGACCCAGTACTTC. This gives the protein CASSVARGGANQETQYF.

J is TRBJ2-7 and V is TRBV6-1, with 7 bases that match TRBD1. Germline V lookup: CDR1 MNHNS, CDR2 SASEGT. This CDR3 comprises 16 residues. The V segment lost 4 bases and the J segment 0 bases; nucleotides outside the gene matches: 9. The DNA for the CDR3 is TGTGCCAGCAGTGCCCAAAGACAGGGTGGCTCCTACGAGCAGTACTTC. As protein: CASSAQRQGGSYEQYF.

V is TRBV7-9 and J is TRBJ2-7; the match to TRBD1 covers 10 bases. V lost 5 bases and J lost 2; bases outside the gene matches: 6. Germline CDR1 reads SEHNR; CDR2 reads FQNEAQ (reference sequence). This CDR3 contains 15 residues. The chain's CDR3 is CASSPPGTGAYEQYF. The CDR3 DNA reads as TGTGCCAGCAGCCCCCCCGGGACAGGGGCCTACGAGCAGTACTTC.

This clone has just a few counts. The gene calls are TRBV7-2 and TRBJ2-5; 9 nucleotides align to TRBD2. The CDR3 is 17 amino acids. Germline lookup yields CDR1 SGHTA and CDR2 FQGNSA. The ends lost 0 bases at V and 0 bases at J; junction bases unmatched: 5. The CDR3 is CASSLARGGANQETQYF. For the CDR3, the DNA is TGTGCCAGCAGCTTAGCGCGGGGGGGCGCGAACCAAGAGACCCAGTACTTC. The variable domain in full, completed from reference TRBV7-2 and TRBJ2-5, reads GAGVSQSPSNKVTEKGKDVELRCDPISGHTALYWYRQSLGQGLEFLIYFQGNSAPDKSGLPSDRFSAERTGGSVSTLTIQRTQQEDSAVYLCASSLARGGANQETQYFGPGTRLLVL.

J is TRBJ2-7 and V is TRBV7-6, with a weak D call TRBD1 (6 bases). Looked up from germline, CDR1 is SGHVS and CDR2 is FNYEAQ. CDR3 length: 13 amino acids. V was pared by 4 bases and J by 6 bases, with 13 bases between. The CDR3 is CASSWAGAGEQYF. The CDR3 nucleotides are TGTGCCAGCAGCTGGGCAGGGGCAGGCGAGCAGTACTTC.

J is TRBJ1-1 and V is TRBV11-2; D is perhaps TRBD1 (5 bases). The CDR3 loop spans 17 amino acids. Germline assignment: CDR1 SGHAT and CDR2 FQNNGV. The V end was cut by 0 bases, the J end by 3 bases, with 17 bases between. CDR3 bases: TGTGCCAGCAGCTTAGAAGCTCGGGAGGCAGGGTACACTGAAGCTTTCTTT. The encoded protein is CASSLEAREAGYTEAFF. The complete variable domain, with remaining parts taken from reference TRBV11-2 and TRBJ1-1, reads EAGVAQSPRYKIIEKRQSVAFWCNPISGHATLYWYQQILGQGPKLLIQFQNNGVVDDSQLPKDRFSAERLKGVDSTLKIQPAKLEDSAVYLCASSLEAREAGYTEAFFGQGTRLTVV.

As to this clone: The junction differs from germline at one of its ends, possibly a read error. The V call is TRBV7-2, the J call TRBJ2-3; no clear D gene. Germline loops: CDR1 SGHTA, CDR2 FQGNSA. The CDR3 extends over 15 amino acids. In nucleotides, the CDR3 is TGTGCCGGCAGCTCAGTCCCAGGCGCAGATGGTACGCAGTATTTT. It is translated as CAGSSVPGADGTQYF. The complete variable domain, with remaining parts taken from reference TRBV7-2 and TRBJ2-3, reads GAGVSQSPSNKVTEKGKDVELRCDPISGHTALYWYRQSLGQGLEFLIYFQGNSAPDKSGLPSDRFSAERTGGSVSTLTIQRTQQEDSAVYLCAGSSVPGADGTQYFGPGTRLTVL.

The rearrangement joins TRBV5-1 to TRBJ2-1; TRBD1 aligns across 9 bases. J gave up 9 bases and V 7 bases, and 8 bases lay outside the gene matches. The CDR3 runs 13 residues. CDR1 SGHRS and CDR2 YFSETQ come from the germline V gene. In DNA, the CDR3 is TGCGCCAGCCGGGACAGGGACGTTGGTGAGCAGTTCTTC. The encoded protein is CASRDRDVGEQFF. Looking up the rest from reference TRBV5-1 and TRBJ2-1 gives the full variable domain: KAGVTQTPRYLIKTRGQQVTLSCSPISGHRSVSWYQQTPGQGLQFLFEYFSETQRNKGNFPGRFSGRQFSNSRSEMNVSTLELGDSALYLCASRDRDVGEQFFGPGTRLTVL.

V and J are TRBV7-2 and TRBJ1-3; no definite D call. The germline gives CDR1 SGHTA, CDR2 FQGNSA. The CDR3 has 15 amino acids. V shed 1 base and J shed 0 bases, with 7 bases lying between them. The CDR3 DNA reads TGTGCCAGCAGCTTAGGTTCGGGCTCTGGAAACACCATATATTTT. Residues: CASSLGSGSGNTIYF. The full variable domain, its missing parts supplied by reference TRBV7-2 and TRBJ1-3, is GAGVSQSPSNKVTEKGKDVELRCDPISGHTALYWYRQSLGQGLEFLIYFQGNSAPDKSGLPSDRFSAERTGGSVSTLTIQRTQQEDSAVYLCASSLGSGSGNTIYFGEGSWLTVV.

V is TRBV7-9 and J is TRBJ2-5; D is uncertain. Germline loops: CDR1 SEHNR, CDR2 FQNEAQ (reference sequence). The CDR3 has 15 amino acids. The V gene lost 4 bases and the J gene lost 1 base, with 13 bases spanning the gap. The CDR3 DNA sequence: TGTGCCAGCAGCTCCACCTCCGGGCTCCAAGAGACCCAGTACTTC. Its translation is CASSSTSGLQETQYF.

This chain connects TRBV5-1 to TRBJ2-7; D ambiguous. Trimming pared 2 bases from V and 5 bases from J, leaving 11 bases between. CDR3 length equals 13 residues. Germline CDR1 reads SGHRS; CDR2 reads YFSETQ. This CDR3 reads CASSFTSRNEQYF. The CDR3 bases are TGCGCCAGCAGCTTCACGTCCCGTAACGAGCAGTACTTC.

This clone was observed a handful of times. This sequence joins TRBV2 and TRBJ1-1; weak D call: TRBD1 (6 bases). From germline, CDR1 is SNHLY and CDR2 FYNNEI. The CDR3 length is 13 residues. Trimming removed 5 bases at V and 4 bases at J, with 11 bases between. The CDR3 reads CASSLDRFTEAFF. The CDR3 bases are TGTGCCAGCAGTCTCGACAGGTTCACTGAAGCTTTCTTT.

This chain uses TRBV5-1 with TRBJ2-5; 7 bases are a match to TRBD2. With 5 bases clipped from V and 1 base from J, the junction kept 5 bases outside the gene matches. In germline, CDR1 is SGHRS, CDR2 YFSETQ. CDR3 length: 14 residues. CDR3 amino acids: CASSSGGGQETQYF. For the CDR3, the DNA is TGCGCCAGCAGTTCCGGCGGGGGCCAAGAGACCCAGTACTTC.